These 8 T cell receptor beta chains share one sample of origin, sequenced in a study of shared clonotypes between healthy human individuals. The data were produced by immunoSEQ multiplex PCR, yet TCRdb's version contains in-frame clones alone and is incomplete. The sample shows more than 2,000,000 clones, over 85% of them seen only once. Sequencing was carried out using naive CD4+ T cells from PBMCs. Indicated subset: CD45RA+ positively selected. Every receptor here comes from a man between 18 and 35 years old in good health. Some clones in this sample may be carry-over from other donors' samples.

To note about this clone: Additional DNA sequences in this sample encode the identical CDR3. The chain combines TRBV11-3 with TRBJ2-3; no firm D call. Germline lookup yields CDR1 SGHNT and CDR2 YENEEA. The CDR3 is made up of 14 amino acids. V was cut by 0 bases and J by 2 bases, with 6 bases left in between. The CDR3 reads CASSLEASTDTQYF. In DNA, the CDR3 is TGTGCCAGCAGCTTAGAGGCCTCCACAGATACGCAGTATTTT.

Of note for this clone: The same CDR3 also results from other DNA sequences found in this sample. The chain combines TRBV20-1 with TRBJ2-1; D is ambiguous. Per the germline V gene, CDR1 is DFQATT and CDR2 is SNEGSKA (reference sequence). Trimming shortened V by 0 bases and J by 8 bases, and 5 bases separated the two germline ends. The CDR3 consists of 11 residues. The DNA for the CDR3 is TGCAGTGCTAGAGATTTGGATGAGCAGTTCTTC. Translation gives CSARDLDEQFF.

The chain links TRBV27 to TRBJ1-1; D call uncertain. The V and J ends lost 8 bases and 0 bases respectively, with 10 bases between them. Germline V gene sequence: CDR1 MNHEY, CDR2 SMNVEV (reference sequence). The CDR3 runs 13 residues. CDR3 coding DNA: TGTGCCAGCGGCCCGGCAGTGAACACTGAAGCTTTCTTT. Translated: CASGPAVNTEAFF.

The chain uses TRBV5-1 and TRBJ2-1, with 8 bases matching TRBD1. Looked up from germline, CDR1 is SGHRS and CDR2 is YFSETQ. J was trimmed by 5 bases and V by 4 bases; bases with no gene match: 5. This CDR3 has 14 amino acids. CDR3 bases: TGCGCCAGCAGCCCGGACAGGGTCGACAATGAGCAGTTCTTC. As protein: CASSPDRVDNEQFF.

The V and J genes are TRBV27 and TRBJ2-3; the match to TRBD2 covers 8 bases. Germline V lookup: CDR1 MNHEY, CDR2 SMNVEV (reference sequence). The CDR3 sequence is 14 residues long. J lost 1 base, V lost 3 bases, and 0 bases had no gene match. The CDR3 sequence: CASSLTSGTDTQYF. The CDR3 DNA reads TGTGCCAGCAGTTTGACTAGCGGCACAGATACGCAGTATTTT.

J is TRBJ1-1 and V is TRBV6-1; maybe TRBD1 (6 bases). Trimming pared 4 bases from V and 7 bases from J, leaving 13 bases between. The germline gives CDR1 MNHNS, CDR2 SASEGT. The CDR3 has 13 residues. The chain's CDR3 is CASSATGSGEAFF. In nucleotides, the CDR3 is TGTGCCAGCAGTGCCACAGGGTCGGGTGAAGCTTTCTTT.

The CDR3 sequence: CASSAPLRGALDTGELFF. The CDR3, as DNA: TGTGCCAGCAGCGCCCCTCTGAGGGGCGCTTTAGACACCGGGGAGCTGTTTTTT. This rearrangement joins TRBV9 to TRBJ2-2; possibly TRBD1 or TRBD2 for D (5 bases each). CDR3 length: 18 residues. Germline CDR1 and CDR2: SGDLS and YYNGEE. Trimming shortened V by 3 bases and J by 3 bases, and 21 bases separated the two germline ends.

The chain is built from TRBV28 and TRBJ2-1, with unresolved D. Germline CDR1 and CDR2: MDHEN and SYDVKM. V gave up 6 bases and J gave up 4 bases, with 19 bases separating them. The CDR3 runs 16 residues. The CDR3 region is CASSPADAHQYNEQFF. CDR3 coding DNA: TGTGCCAGCAGCCCAGCTGATGCGCACCAATACAATGAGCAGTTCTTC.